The 27 T cell receptor beta chains listed next were all sequenced from one sample in a study of T cells after yellow fever vaccination. TCRdb itself ran the 5' RACE reads through MiXCR, one entry per CDR3 protein. The data contain approximately 550,000 distinct CDR3 sequences, 15% to 20% of them singletons. Specimen: PBMCs, collected 15 days after the yellow fever booster vaccination. These TCRs come from a man aged 30 to 45 who received the YFV17D yellow fever vaccine.

The V gene is TRBV3-1, the J gene TRBJ1-2; D possibly corresponds to TRBD1 (5 bases). Trimming removed 1 base at V and 4 bases at J, with 10 bases between. This CDR3 has 14 amino acids. In germline, CDR1 is LGHDT, CDR2 YNNKEL (reference sequence). The CDR3 spells CASSQARGTYGYTF. CDR3 nucleotide sequence: TGTGCCAGCAGCCAAGCGCGGGGGACCTATGGCTACACCTTC.

The chain couples TRBV12-3 or TRBV12-4 to TRBJ1-1; no firm D call. With 10 bases removed from V and 11 bases from J, the gap between germline ends came to 11 bases. CDR3 size: 9 residues. The CDR3 sequence is CATTPGAFF. In DNA, the CDR3 is TGTGCCACCACCCCCGGGGCTTTCTTT.

V usage is TRBV29-1 and J usage is TRBJ1-1; no clear D gene. Germline V gene sequence: CDR1 SQVTM, CDR2 ANQGSEA. V lost 8 bases to trimming and J lost 4 bases, with 17 bases between them. The CDR3 sequence is 13 residues long. The CDR3 DNA sequence: TGCAGCCTCGGAAGGCTCGGTAGCACTGAAGCTTTCTTT. Amino acid sequence: CSLGRLGSTEAFF. The whole variable domain, filled in from reference TRBV29-1 and TRBJ1-1, reads SAVISQKPSRDICQRGTSLTIQCQVDSQVTMMFWYRQQPGQSLTLIATANQGSEATYESGFVIDKFPISRPNLTFSTLTVSNMSPEDSSIYLCSLGRLGSTEAFFGQGTRLTVV.

This clonotype was counted between two and nine times. The gene calls are TRBV4-3 and TRBJ2-1; 10 nucleotides match TRBD2. Germline lookup yields CDR1 LGHNA and CDR2 YSLEER. V gave up 0 bases and J gave up 6 bases; unmatched junction bases: 8. The CDR3 totals 17 residues. The CDR3 DNA follows: TGCGCCAGCAGCCAAGACCGAGCGGGAGGGCCAGGCAATGAGCAGTTCTTC. Translation: CASSQDRAGGPGNEQFF.

The CDR3: CAIRAGGQRTDTQYF. Written as DNA, the CDR3 is TGTGCCATCAGGGCGGGAGGGCAACGCACAGATACGCAGTATTTT. The chain links TRBV10-3 to TRBJ2-3; TRBD2 aligns across 9 bases. From germline, CDR1 is ENHRY and CDR2 SYGVKD. V lost 6 bases, J lost 1 base, and 5 bases stayed unmatched. The CDR3 loop spans 15 amino acids.

This chain connects TRBV29-1 to TRBJ2-1; perhaps TRBD1 as D (6 bases). The CDR3 has 16 amino acids. Germline CDR1 and CDR2: SQVTM and ANQGSEA. The germline V and J ends were trimmed by 5 bases and 11 bases, with 28 bases remaining between them. The CDR3 reads CSVPRRGDTLRVQQFF. The CDR3 nucleotides are TGCAGCGTTCCGAGACGTGGGGACACCCTCCGTGTTCAGCAGTTCTTC.

V gene TRBV3-1 combines with J gene TRBJ2-7, with D unresolved. The CDR3 is made up of 14 amino acids. CDR1 and CDR2 from the germline V gene are LGHDT and YNNKEL (reference sequence). V was shortened by 1 base and J by 7 bases, with 14 bases between the two germline ends. CDR3 protein: CASSQGAGVGEQYF. The CDR3, as DNA: TGTGCCAGCAGCCAAGGGGCCGGAGTCGGGGAGCAGTACTTC.

This clonotype was counted between two and nine times. The rearrangement joins TRBV28 to TRBJ2-7, with a possible D match to TRBD2 (7 bases). Trimming removed 5 bases from V and 4 bases from J, with 18 bases in between. Germline lookup yields CDR1 MDHEN and CDR2 SYDVKM. The CDR3 covers 15 residues. Here the CDR3 reads CASSPLPGGWYEQYF. CDR3 in DNA: TGTGCCAGCAGTCCCCTCCCGGGGGGCTGGTACGAGCAGTACTTC.

This clonotype has only a few counts. V and J are TRBV6-4 and TRBJ2-1; TRBD2 is a possible D gene (5 bases). The germline V gene encodes CDR1 MRHNA and CDR2 SNTAGT. The CDR3 is made up of 14 amino acids. Trimming pared 5 bases from V and 5 bases from J, leaving 13 bases between. The CDR3 spells CASSTSGGHNEQFF. The CDR3 DNA is TGTGCCAGCAGTACGAGCGGCGGGCACAATGAGCAGTTCTTC.

The genes are TRBV5-4 and TRBJ1-6, with D possibly matching TRBD1 (5 bases). The germline gives CDR1 SGHNT, CDR2 YYREEE (reference sequence). This CDR3 is built from 15 residues. V was clipped by 0 bases and J by 7 bases, with 11 bases between them. CDR3 amino acids: CASSLDLGRNSPLHF. CDR3 sequence (DNA): TGTGCCAGCAGCTTGGATCTGGGACGGAATTCACCCCTCCACTTT.

The table lists this clonotype with a count of one. The chain recombines TRBV20-1 with TRBJ2-5; D is possibly TRBD2 (5 bases). The CDR3 runs to 12 residues. The germline V gene encodes CDR1 DFQATT and CDR2 SNEGSKA (reference sequence). V lost 4 bases, J lost 7 bases, and 13 bases lay in between. CDR3: CSANRDGGTQYF. As DNA, the CDR3 is TGCAGTGCTAACCGGGATGGCGGGACCCAGTACTTC.

This chain links TRBV15 with TRBJ2-1; D is unclear. This CDR3 is built from 12 residues. The germline V gene encodes CDR1 LNHNV and CDR2 YYDKDF (reference sequence). V lost 1 base to trimming and J lost 3 bases, with 1 base between them. The CDR3 DNA is TGTGCCACCAGCAGAGTCTACAATGAGCAGTTCTTC. It translates to CATSRVYNEQFF. Looking up the rest from reference TRBV15 and TRBJ2-1 gives the full variable domain: DAMVIQNPRYQVTQFGKPVTLSCSQTLNHNVMYWYQQKSSQAPKLLFHYYDKDFNNEADTPDNFQSRRPNTSFCFLDIRSPGLGDTAMYLCATSRVYNEQFFGPGTRLTVL.

The CDR3: CASSLGHPTDTQYF. The CDR3 region has the DNA TGTGCCAGCAGCTTGGGACACCCCACAGATACGCAGTATTTT. The V and J genes are TRBV5-6 and TRBJ2-3, with no clear D. Looked up from germline, CDR1 is SGHDT and CDR2 is YYEEEE. The CDR3 contains 14 residues. V dropped 0 bases and J dropped 2 bases, with 7 bases sitting between them. The whole variable domain, filled in from reference TRBV5-6 and TRBJ2-3, reads DAGVTQSPTHLIKTRGQQVTLRCSPKSGHDTVSWYQQALGQGPQFIFQYYEEEERQRGNFPDRFSGHQFPNYSSELNVNALLLGDSALYLCASSLGHPTDTQYFGPGTRLTVL.

This clonotype came up a few times. The rearrangement uses TRBV23-1 and TRBJ2-7; the D is unclear. TRBV23-1 falls under the ORF class, with uncertain function. The CDR3 spans 17 residues. Trimming removed 4 bases at V and 0 bases at J, with 19 bases between. CDR3 protein: CASSRPPRVSISYEQYF. The CDR3 coding sequence is TGCGCCAGCAGTCGACCTCCCCGGGTCTCCATCTCCTACGAGCAGTACTTC.

The chain uses TRBV20-1 and TRBJ1-5; D is unclear. CDR3 length equals 15 residues. The V and J ends lost 0 bases and 4 bases respectively, with 13 bases between them. Germline V gives CDR1 DFQATT, CDR2 SNEGSKA (reference sequence). CDR3 bases: TGCAGTGCTAGAGATTGGGCAGTCTCGAATCAGCCCCAGCATTTT. It codes for CSARDWAVSNQPQHF.

This chain connects TRBV10-3 to TRBJ2-3, with 8 bases lining up with TRBD2. CDR1 is ENHRY, CDR2 SYGVKD, per germline. The CDR3 loop spans 14 amino acids. J gave up 5 bases and V 7 bases, and 8 bases lay outside the gene matches. The CDR3 spells CAITEGREGDTQYF. The CDR3 DNA reads TGTGCCATCACCGAAGGACGGGAGGGAGATACGCAGTATTTT.

The genes are TRBV20-1 and TRBJ2-1, with TRBD2 as a possible D gene (5 bases). CDR3 length: 12 amino acids. Trimming pared 2 bases from V and 7 bases from J, leaving 9 bases between. Germline-derived CDR1 and CDR2 are DFQATT and SNEGSKA (reference sequence). The DNA for the CDR3 is TGCAGTGCTAGAATTTCGGGGAATGAGCAGTTCTTC. Protein: CSARISGNEQFF.

This clonotype turned up a few times. This chain joins TRBV7-2 and TRBJ2-7; 8 nucleotides agree with TRBD2. With 8 bases clipped from V and 0 bases from J, the junction kept 3 bases outside the gene matches. The CDR3 is 13 amino acids. The germline CDR1 and CDR2 sequences are SGHTA and FQGNSA. The CDR3 coding sequence is TGTGCCAGCGGCAGCGGGAGCTCCTACGAGCAGTACTTC. This translates into CASGSGSSYEQYF.

The chain has TRBV29-1 and TRBJ2-5; weak D call: TRBD2 (7 bases). The germline V gene has CDR1 SQVTM and CDR2 ANQGSEA. Trimming pared 5 bases from V and 7 bases from J, leaving 20 bases between. This CDR3 comprises 14 residues. The CDR3 loop is CSVLRGAQTGTQYF. CDR3 nucleotide sequence: TGCAGCGTTCTTCGGGGGGCTCAAACCGGGACCCAGTACTTC.

This clonotype appeared a few times. The chain joins TRBV20-1 to TRBJ2-1; 11 bases are a match to TRBD2. With 6 bases clipped from V and 5 bases from J, the junction kept 9 bases outside the gene matches. Germline V gene sequence: CDR1 DFQATT, CDR2 SNEGSKA (reference sequence). This CDR3 has 15 amino acids. CDR3: CSAQTGTSGNNEQFF. DNA of the CDR3: TGCAGTGCCCAAACGGGGACTAGCGGAAACAATGAGCAGTTCTTC.

This clonotype occurred a few times. This chain uses TRBV20-1 with TRBJ1-4; no clear D gene. Trimming took off 6 bases at V and 4 bases at J, with 15 bases between the two ends. Per the germline V gene, CDR1 is DFQATT and CDR2 is SNEGSKA (reference sequence). The CDR3 consists of 14 residues. The CDR3 DNA reads TGCAGTGCCCGGACCCCGCTAAATAATGAAAAACTGTTTTTT. Translated: CSARTPLNNEKLFF.

The V gene is TRBV6-2 or TRBV6-3, the J gene TRBJ2-5; D is possibly TRBD1 (6 bases). The V and J ends lost 2 bases and 5 bases respectively, with 15 bases between them. Germline V gene sequence: CDR1 MNHEY, CDR2 SVGEGT. The CDR3 extends over 15 amino acids. The CDR3 sequence is CASSYGAGAEETQYF. The DNA of the CDR3 is TGTGCCAGCAGTTACGGTGCAGGGGCGGAGGAGACCCAGTACTTC.

The chain carries TRBV5-1 and TRBJ2-7; 7 bases line up with TRBD1. Germline V gene lookup returns CDR1 SGHRS and CDR2 YFSETQ. The CDR3 runs to 15 residues. The V segment lost 4 bases and the J segment 3 bases; nucleotides outside the gene matches: 10. In nucleotides, the CDR3 is TGCGCCAGCAGCCTGGGACAGCTGGGGCTCTACGAGCAGTACTTC. Encoded protein: CASSLGQLGLYEQYF.

This clonotype was found a few times. The chain links TRBV15 to TRBJ2-3; D call uncertain. The CDR3 spans 12 residues. Germline CDR1 LNHNV, CDR2 YYDKDF (reference sequence). Trimming pared 5 bases from V and 6 bases from J, leaving 9 bases between. The CDR3: CATSPPADTQYF. The CDR3 DNA reads TGTGCCACCAGCCCCCCGGCCGATACGCAGTATTTT.

The genes are TRBV12-3 or TRBV12-4 and TRBJ1-1, with a possible D match to TRBD1 (6 bases). This CDR3 is 15 amino acids long. The ends were cut back, 11 bases at V and 1 base at J, with 20 bases in the middle. CDR3 loop: CAVNRGGRANTEAFF. CDR3 coding DNA: TGTGCCGTCAATAGGGGGGGAAGGGCGAACACTGAAGCTTTCTTT.

This clonotype was picked up a small number of times. The chain has TRBV2 and TRBJ2-4; D may match TRBD1 or TRBD2 (5 bases each). Trimming removed 4 bases at V and 4 bases at J, with 8 bases between. The V gene's germline CDR1 is SNHLY and CDR2 FYNNEI. The CDR3 is 13 residues long. The chain's CDR3 is CASSVGEKNIQYF. DNA of the CDR3: TGTGCCAGCAGTGTGGGGGAAAAAAACATTCAGTACTTC.

The V gene is TRBV5-4, the J gene TRBJ2-1; 9 bases line up with TRBD2. The germline V gene encodes CDR1 SGHNT and CDR2 YYREEE (reference sequence). CDR3 length equals 16 residues. The junction had 5 bases not matched to a gene; V was cut back by 4 bases and J by 0 bases. The CDR3 reads CASSKAGGSSYNEQFF. The CDR3 DNA sequence: TGTGCCAGCAGCAAAGCGGGAGGAAGCTCCTACAATGAGCAGTTCTTC.